Listed below are T cell receptor beta chains from one sample, sequenced in a study of CD8 T cells in ankylosing spondylitis. TCRdb passed the 5' RACE reads through MiXCR, listing each CDR3 protein once. The profile shows 230,000 or so distinct CDR3 sequences, 15% to 20% of them singletons. The sequenced sample was blood, either unsorted or a sorted T cell fraction (not recorded which). Receptor source: a male donor with ankylosing spondylitis or in good health (not recorded which). Both conserved end residues are part of each CDR3. D genes are given only for firm matches. Where a row states a size, it is once, few, many or the class of an expanded clone; other rows omit it.

abundance	v_gene	d_gene	j_gene	CDR3aa	CDR3nt
NA	TRBV6-5	NA	TRBJ2-7	CASKSRGDSYEQYF	TGTGCCAGCAAGTCTCGAGGGGATTCCTACGAGCAGTACTTC
few	TRBV4-3	TRBD2	TRBJ2-5	CASSQERTSGETQYF	TGCGCCAGCAGCCAAGAAAGGACTAGCGGGGAGACCCAGTACTTC
NA	TRBV10-3	TRBD1	TRBJ2-6	CAMRTGGPSGANVLTF	TGTGCCATGCGGACAGGGGGCCCCTCTGGGGCCAACGTCCTGACTTTC
NA	TRBV6-5	TRBD2	TRBJ2-1	CASSYFQTSDEQFF	TGTGCCAGCAGTTACTTCCAGACTAGCGATGAGCAGTTCTTC
few	TRBV4-3	TRBD2	TRBJ2-1	CASSQDRALAGKNEQFF	TGCGCCAGCAGCCAAGATCGGGCACTAGCGGGAAAGAATGAGCAGTTCTTC
NA	TRBV10-3	NA	TRBJ2-3	CAVSPRGDTQYF	TGTGCCGTCAGCCCTAGAGGAGATACGCAGTATTTT
few	TRBV9	NA	TRBJ2-7	CASSATHGRPEQYF	TGTGCCAGCAGCGCAACCCACGGGAGACCCGAGCAGTACTTC
NA	TRBV19	NA	TRBJ2-2	CASSISEGPGELFF	TGTGCCAGTAGTATATCTGAGGGGCCCGGGGAGCTGTTTTTT
NA	TRBV2	NA	TRBJ2-6	CASSEGTSTSGANVLTF	TGTGCCAGCAGTGAAGGGACGTCGACCTCTGGGGCCAACGTCCTGACTTTC
NA	TRBV20-1	TRBD2	TRBJ2-1	CSARDTSGSTVNEQFF	TGCAGTGCTAGGGACACTAGCGGGAGTACAGTGAATGAGCAGTTCTTC
few	TRBV10-2	NA	TRBJ2-1	CASMDSSYNEQFF	TGCGCCAGCATGGACAGCTCCTACAATGAGCAGTTCTTC
NA	TRBV4-1	TRBD2	TRBJ2-7	CASSQQGLAGVDEQYF	TGCGCCAGCAGCCAACAGGGACTAGCGGGAGTCGACGAGCAGTACTTC
NA	TRBV10-3	NA	TRBJ2-1	CAISSLGTSSYNEQFF	TGTGCCATCAGTTCCTTAGGGACGAGCTCCTACAATGAGCAGTTCTTC
NA	TRBV28	TRBD2	TRBJ2-1	CASVLAGDEQFF	TGTGCCAGCGTACTAGCGGGGGATGAGCAGTTCTTC
few	TRBV12-3/TRBV12-4	NA	TRBJ2-1	CASKLPGSTNEQFF	TGTGCCAGCAAACTCCCCGGGAGTACCAATGAGCAGTTCTTC
few	TRBV24-1	NA	TRBJ2-7	CATSDTYEQYF	TGTGCCACCAGTGATACCTACGAGCAGTACTTC
NA	TRBV10-3	NA	TRBJ2-5	CAISETGQETQYF	TGTGCCATCAGTGAAACTGGGCAAGAGACCCAGTACTTC
NA	TRBV12-3/TRBV12-4	NA	TRBJ2-1	CASSFRPDRRGGNEQFF	TGTGCCAGCAGTTTTCGACCGGACCGCCGCGGAGGGAATGAGCAGTTCTTC
many	TRBV29-1	NA	TRBJ2-7	CSVEVGAYEQYF	TGCAGCGTTGAAGTTGGCGCCTACGAGCAGTACTTC
many	TRBV4-3	NA	TRBJ1-2	CASSQDWQGSGYGYTF	TGCGCCAGCAGCCAAGATTGGCAGGGGTCGGGCTATGGCTACACCTTC
few	TRBV6-5	TRBD1	TRBJ2-4	CASSYQGATRDIQYF	TGTGCCAGCAGTTACCAGGGGGCGACTCGTGACATTCAGTACTTC
many	TRBV29-1	TRBD2	TRBJ2-7	CSVSSSGRSHEQYF	TGCAGCGTATCTTCTAGCGGGAGGTCCCACGAGCAGTACTTC
NA	TRBV5-8	NA	TRBJ2-7	CASSPQGLTFLGQYF	TGTGCCAGCAGCCCCCAGGGTCTAACGTTTCTGGGGCAGTACTTC
NA	TRBV7-8	NA	TRBJ2-7	CASSSKTMVSYEQYF	TGTGCCAGCAGCTCTAAGACGATGGTAAGCTACGAGCAGTACTTC
few	TRBV5-1	NA	TRBJ2-1	CASSFALGFNEQFF	TGCGCCAGCAGCTTTGCTCTTGGGTTCAATGAGCAGTTCTTC
NA	TRBV20-1	TRBD2	TRBJ2-5	CSARAELAGVETQYF	TGCAGTGCTAGAGCCGAGCTAGCGGGAGTAGAGACCCAGTACTTC
NA	TRBV4-3	NA	TRBJ2-1	CASSQEGDSWLYEQFF	TGCGCCAGCAGCCAAGAAGGGGACTCTTGGCTCTATGAGCAGTTCTTC